This T cell receptor (beta chain) stems from a study of blood T cell repertoires in COVID-19. The CDR3 loop spans 13 amino acids. Germline V lookup: CDR1 LNHDA, CDR2 SQIVND (reference sequence). J lost 4 bases, V lost 7 bases, and 4 bases had no gene match. Per the study methods: Estimation of nucleated cell counts was performed using reference gene primer amplification. Using immunoSEQ multiplex PCR, the repertoire was profiled, and TCRdb retains in-frame clones only, with some absent. V and J calls plus clone size are reproduced from that table; the DNA served to infer D and trimming. Found here are a few hundred thousand clones, about 79% of them singletons; the top ten hold under 1.5%.

Sequencing was done on a sample of peripheral blood. The source of this sequence is a woman aged 40 to 50 who had recovered from COVID-19. The V and J genes are TRBV19 and TRBJ2-5; 9 bases agree with TRBD1. The CDR3, as DNA: TGTGCCAGTACTCCGACAGGGGGAGAGACCCAGTACTTC. Its translation is CASTPTGGETQYF.